This TCR beta chain was documented in a study of regulatory T cells in long-lasting Graves disease. About the study: Persistent Graves' disease meant over 5 years of antithyroid drugs with positive TSH receptor antibodies. The study's findings and limits: The persistent group shared around 2,700 public clonotypes, more than the approximately 890 shared by new patients. It was in persistent disease that TRBV28, TRBJ1-2 and TRBJ2-5 were favored.

Comment on this clonotype: Its antigen remains unknown.

Time point: persistent/refractory GD, antithyroid drugs over 5 years with positive TRAb. Following extraction of RNA from PBMCs, that RNA was used to make the TCR library. In building TCR beta libraries, iRepertoire HTBI primers were used together with Arm-PCR of CDR3 regions. Per the original data handling: In the combined samples, 55 to 75 TRBV and 14 to 15 TRBJ segments were identified. Using its own MiXCR run on the multiplex PCR reads, TCRdb lists one record per CDR3 protein. The V and J calls follow TCRdb's processing rather than the paper's. The sample holds around 430,000 distinct CDR3 sequences; around a fifth are singletons and the top ten take about an eighth. The germline V and J ends were trimmed by 0 bases and 2 bases, with 12 bases remaining between them. This CDR3 region has 16 residues. The germline V gene has CDR1 LGHNA and CDR2 YSLEER.

Material: peripheral blood mononuclear cells (PBMCs), obtained when the disease was refractory, from a patient treated with antithyroid drugs. The chain joins TRBV4-3 to TRBJ2-3, with D possibly matching TRBD2 (5 bases). The clonotype comes from a female donor with Graves disease. This CDR3 is CASSQEGGAPTDTQYF. The CDR3 DNA follows: TGCGCCAGCAGCCAAGAAGGAGGAGCCCCCACAGATACGCAGTATTTT.